Shown below are 2 T cell receptor beta chains from a single sample sequenced in a study of T cells in Graves' hyperthyroidism and ophthalmopathy. Authors of the study amplified TCR beta CDR3 regions from RNA transcripts. HTBI primers were used for first-round RT-PCR of the TCR CDR3. TCRdb reanalysed the multiplex PCR reads using MiXCR and keeps one entry per CDR3 protein. The table records about 420,000 distinct CDR3 sequences, approximately 15% of them present only once. The material sequenced was blood. The receptors here all came from a woman younger than 30 with Graves' hyperthyroidism.

This clonotype came up many times. This chain joins TRBV20-1 and TRBJ2-1; no definite D call. CDR1 DFQATT and CDR2 SNEGSKA come from the germline V gene (reference sequence). V was pared by 2 bases and J by 12 bases, with 14 bases between. The CDR3 totals 12 residues. The CDR3 sequence is CSARMPPTLQFF. CDR3 DNA: TGCAGTGCTAGAATGCCGCCGACTTTGCAGTTCTTC.

This clonotype came up a few times. The chain has TRBV28 and TRBJ1-5; D unresolved. Germline assignment: CDR1 MDHEN and CDR2 SYDVKM. The CDR3 runs 12 residues. The ends were cut back, 9 bases at V and 7 bases at J, with 13 bases in the middle. The CDR3 nucleotides are TGTGCCAGTTCCCGGGGATGGCAGCCCCAGCATTTT. This codes for CASSRGWQPQHF.